This T cell receptor (beta chain) was observed in a study of cytotoxic CD8 clonotypes in ibrutinib-treated CLL. Broader study findings: Circulating CD8+ T-cell counts were tracked by baseline clonality, which exceeded that of age-matched healthy donors. Public clonotypes were uncommon and contracted or stayed stable on treatment.

The source of about 2 micrograms of genomic DNA for TCR beta libraries was cryopreserved PBMCs. Points on this clone: Its target is not known.

CDR3 length: 12 residues. Germline lookup yields CDR1 MDHEN and CDR2 SYDVKM. V shed 8 bases and J shed 3 bases, with 8 bases lying between them. Profiling relied on immunoSEQ multiplex PCR, and the TCRdb table lists in-frame clones only, not all of them. This table holds 15,000 to 20,000 clones, roughly 65% found once. The specimen comprised PBMCs, sampled before ibrutinib treatment. The TCR comes from a human donor with chronic lymphocytic leukemia. The chain is built from TRBV28 and TRBJ1-5, with a possible D match to TRBD1 (5 bases). The CDR3, as DNA: TGTGCCAGCTGGACAAACAATCAGCCCCAGCATTTT. Translating gives CASWTNNQPQHF.